The subject of this entry is one T cell receptor beta chain. Its target is not known. The V and J ends lost 5 bases and 6 bases respectively, with 13 bases between them. Per the germline V gene, CDR1 is SGHAT and CDR2 is FQNNGV. This CDR3 spans 13 amino acids. The use of a sample-barcoded 5' primer and a J-beta primer mix characterized a second PCR of roughly 6 to 12 cycles. From the 5' RACE reads, TCRdb called clonotypes with MiXCR, one entry per CDR3 protein. The repertoire holds over 1,200,000 distinct CDR3 sequences, with roughly 59% as singletons. This specimen belongs to a study of blood T cells in healthy people across ages. Study-level results: When set beside aged donors, long-lived donors presented more naive CD4+ cells and higher diversity.

The receptor was isolated from a man aged 18 to 29 in good health. Sequences were obtained from blood. The rearrangement uses TRBV11-2 and TRBJ1-2; D gene unclear. The DNA of the CDR3 is TGTGCCAGCAGCCTCGCCTTAAGAAATGGCTACACCTTC. It encodes CASSLALRNGYTF.